The 21 T cell receptor beta chains listed next were all sequenced from one sample in a study of CD8 T cells in ankylosing spondylitis. General study points: A motif of roughly eight highly homologous TCR beta variants was seen as apparently characteristic of ankylosing spondylitis blood.

TCRdb passed the 5' RACE reads through MiXCR, listing each CDR3 protein once. Here the sample spans over 450,000 distinct CDR3 sequences, about 13% being singletons. These receptors' targets are unknown. The specimen was blood, either unsorted or a sorted T cell fraction (not recorded which). These receptors were taken from a male donor with ankylosing spondylitis.

This chain joins TRBV20-1 and TRBJ1-4, with D hard to call. Germline assignment: CDR1 DFQATT and CDR2 SNEGSKA (reference sequence). Trimming stripped 0 bases from V and 7 bases from J, with 18 bases between. The length of the CDR3 is 16 residues. The CDR3 is CSARDLKDPRGEKLFF. DNA for the CDR3: TGCAGTGCTAGAGATCTAAAGGATCCCCGGGGTGAAAAACTGTTTTTT.

The V and J genes are TRBV5-1 and TRBJ1-1; weak D call: TRBD1 (5 bases). Germline lookup yields CDR1 SGHRS and CDR2 YFSETQ. V shed 1 base and J shed 0 bases, with 13 bases lying between them. The CDR3 covers 16 residues. The CDR3 nucleotides are TGCGCCAGCAGCTTGTTCGGGGCATTGGTGAACACTGAAGCTTTCTTT. This sequence encodes CASSLFGALVNTEAFF.

The rearrangement links TRBV6-1 to TRBJ2-1; TRBD2 matches 10 bases. Per germline, CDR1 MNHNS and CDR2 SASEGT. This CDR3 region has 17 residues. With V trimmed by 5 bases and J by 7 bases, 14 bases remained unmatched. Written as DNA, the CDR3 is TGTGCCAGCAGTCAGACCGAATTGCTAGCGGGAGAGAATGAGCAGTTCTTC. It codes for CASSQTELLAGENEQFF.

This chain links TRBV29-1 with TRBJ1-5, with D perhaps TRBD1 (5 bases). The length of the CDR3 is 16 residues. Trimming pared 5 bases from V and 0 bases from J, leaving 17 bases between. Germline CDR1 is SQVTM and CDR2 is ANQGSEA. CDR3 protein: CSVSFEGPYSNQPQHF. CDR3 nucleotides: TGCAGCGTTAGTTTTGAGGGACCTTATAGCAATCAGCCCCAGCATTTT.

This clonotype was detected many times. The V call is TRBV3-1, the J call TRBJ2-1, with TRBD2 matching 7 bases. The CDR3 contains 17 residues. Germline assignment: CDR1 LGHDT and CDR2 YNNKEL (reference sequence). J lost 7 bases, V lost 0 bases, and 12 bases had no gene match. CDR3 nucleotide sequence: TGTGCCAGCAGCCAAGATGTAGGGAGGGCCCTTCTGAATGAGCAGTTCTTC. It specifies CASSQDVGRALLNEQFF.

The CDR3 DNA follows: TGTGCCATCAGTACGGACAATTACAATCAGCCCCAGCATTTT. It specifies CAISTDNYNQPQHF. V gene TRBV10-3 combines with J gene TRBJ1-5; TRBD1 might be the D (5 bases). CDR3 size: 14 residues. Trimming shortened V by 5 bases and J by 3 bases, and 11 bases separated the two germline ends. CDR1 ENHRY and CDR2 SYGVKD come from the germline V gene.

V gene TRBV12-3 or TRBV12-4 combines with J gene TRBJ2-6, with D possibly matching TRBD2 (5 bases). V was cut by 6 bases and J by 4 bases, with 13 bases left in between. This CDR3 spans 15 amino acids. The CDR3 DNA follows: TGTGCCAGCAGACTCTCCACGGGAGGGGCCAACGTCCTGACTTTC. It codes for CASRLSTGGANVLTF.

This sequence joins TRBV27 and TRBJ2-1; 10 bases match TRBD2. CDR1 is MNHEY and CDR2 is SMNVEV in the germline V gene (reference sequence). The CDR3 is made up of 18 amino acids. The ends lost 0 bases at V and 6 bases at J; junction bases unmatched: 11. Here the CDR3 DNA reads TGTGCCAGCAGTTTATCGCCTAAATTTAGCGGGAGGTCCAATGAGCAGTTCTTC. Its protein is CASSLSPKFSGRSNEQFF.

The gene calls are TRBV20-1 and TRBJ2-7; D is unresolved. V dropped 0 bases and J dropped 6 bases, with 15 bases sitting between them. The CDR3 is 14 amino acids. Germline values: CDR1 DFQATT, CDR2 SNEGSKA (reference sequence). CDR3 sequence reads: CSAREVTSMGEQYV. The DNA of the CDR3 is TGCAGTGCTAGAGAGGTCACGTCTATGGGCGAGCAGTACGTC.

This clonotype was counted only a few times. This chain uses TRBV20-1 with TRBJ1-5; D gene ambiguous. The CDR3 runs 11 residues. CDR1 is DFQATT, CDR2 SNEGSKA, per germline (reference sequence). V shed 0 bases and J shed 12 bases, with 9 bases lying between them. CDR3 sequence: CSARDTYGQHF. The DNA for the CDR3 is TGCAGTGCTAGAGACACCTACGGCCAGCATTTT.

This sequence joins TRBV13 and TRBJ2-3, with 8 bases that match TRBD1. The V gene end was trimmed by 1 base and the J gene end by 8 bases; junction bases not matched to a gene: 8. Germline CDR1 and CDR2: PRHDT and FYEKMQ (reference sequence). The CDR3 spans 15 residues. The CDR3 DNA follows: TGTGCCAGCAGCTTAGTTGCCAGGGGGCACAGTACGCAGTATTTT. Amino acid sequence: CASSLVARGHSTQYF. Variable domain in full (rest from reference TRBV13 and TRBJ2-3): AAGVIQSPRHLIKEKRETATLKCYPIPRHDTVYWYQQGPGQDPQFLISFYEKMQSDKGSIPDRFSAQQFSDYHSELNMSSLELGDSALYFCASSLVARGHSTQYFGPGTRLTVL.

The chain joins TRBV7-8 to TRBJ2-1, with D perhaps given as TRBD1 or TRBD2 (5 bases each). V was trimmed by 1 base and J by 3 bases, leaving 16 bases between them. Germline assignment: CDR1 SGHVS and CDR2 FQNEAQ. This CDR3 has 17 amino acids. The CDR3 here is CASSLGDPPSIYNEQFF. CDR3 bases: TGTGCCAGCAGCTTAGGGGACCCGCCCTCGATCTACAATGAGCAGTTCTTC.

The V and J genes are TRBV7-6 and TRBJ2-1; 12 bases fit TRBD1. This CDR3 spans 12 amino acids. The V segment lost 11 bases and the J segment 12 bases; nucleotides outside the gene matches: 8. CDR1 and CDR2 from the germline V gene are SGHVS and FNYEAQ. The CDR3 DNA reads as TGTGCCTCCGGGGGGACAGGGGGCGGGCAGTTCTTC. Translation: CASGGTGGGQFF.

The sample holds many counts of this clonotype. The chain's CDR3 is CASSLGETGELFF. The CDR3 DNA follows: TGTGCCAGCAGTTTAGGGGAGACCGGGGAGCTGTTTTTT. This chain joins TRBV12-3 or TRBV12-4 and TRBJ2-2, with a weak D call TRBD2 (5 bases). Trimming stripped 1 base from V and 5 bases from J, with 5 bases between. The CDR3 covers 13 residues.

This chain links TRBV5-1 with TRBJ1-1; D uncertain. Germline V gives CDR1 SGHRS, CDR2 YFSETQ. The CDR3 is 15 amino acids. V was cut by 4 bases and J by 0 bases, with 13 bases left in between. CDR3 amino acids: CASSDGGSMNTEAFF. CDR3 bases: TGCGCCAGCAGCGACGGTGGCTCAATGAACACTGAAGCTTTCTTT. The full variable domain, rest sourced from reference TRBV5-1 and TRBJ1-1, is KAGVTQTPRYLIKTRGQQVTLSCSPISGHRSVSWYQQTPGQGLQFLFEYFSETQRNKGNFPGRFSGRQFSNSRSEMNVSTLELGDSALYLCASSDGGSMNTEAFFGQGTRLTVV.

The rearrangement joins TRBV25-1 to TRBJ2-3; D ambiguous. V was shortened by 5 bases and J by 5 bases, with 11 bases between the two germline ends. Germline V gene data show CDR1 as MGHDK and CDR2 as SYGVNS. The CDR3 loop spans 13 amino acids. CDR3 loop: CASSLEYGDTQYF. For the CDR3, the DNA is TGTGCCAGCAGTCTCGAATATGGAGATACGCAGTATTTT.

This chain joins TRBV15 and TRBJ2-3; TRBD1 agrees at 8 bases. CDR1 is LNHNV, CDR2 YYDKDF, per germline (reference sequence). Trimming removed 3 bases from V and 5 bases from J; junction bases left unmatched: 10. CDR3 length equals 16 residues. CDR3 region: CATSSGVGRGQDTQYF. For the CDR3, the DNA is TGTGCCACCAGCAGCGGAGTCGGCAGGGGGCAAGATACGCAGTATTTT.

V gene TRBV20-1 combines with J gene TRBJ2-1; 7 bases are shared with TRBD2. V gave up 0 bases and J gave up 8 bases; unmatched junction bases: 10. This CDR3 has 15 residues. Germline V CDR1 and CDR2: DFQATT, SNEGSKA (reference sequence). The CDR3 DNA sequence: TGCAGTGCTAGAGATTTGGCGGGAGTGCAAGATGAGCAGTTCTTC. It yields the protein CSARDLAGVQDEQFF.

This chain links TRBV5-1 with TRBJ2-7; 7 positions match TRBD1. The V gene's germline CDR1 is SGHRS and CDR2 YFSETQ. Unmatched junction bases numbered 7, after V lost 4 bases and J lost 3 bases. This CDR3 has 14 amino acids. The CDR3 bases are TGCGCCAGCAGCCCAACAGGGGATCACTACGAGCAGTACGTC. Translation: CASSPTGDHYEQYV.

This clonotype came up a few times. This rearrangement joins TRBV5-1 to TRBJ2-4; TRBD1 aligns across 7 bases. CDR1 is SGHRS and CDR2 is YFSETQ in the germline V gene. V lost 0 bases to trimming and J lost 6 bases; unmatched junction nucleotides: 3. The CDR3 extends over 14 amino acids. The CDR3, as DNA: TGCGCCAGCAGCTTGGGACAGGGCCCAAACATTCAGTACTTC. It encodes CASSLGQGPNIQYF.

The chain couples TRBV29-1 to TRBJ2-7; D possibly corresponds to TRBD2 (6 bases). Trimming removed 7 bases from V and 0 bases from J, with 10 bases in between. The CDR3 sequence is 12 residues long. The germline V gene encodes CDR1 SQVTM and CDR2 ANQGSEA. The DNA for the CDR3 is TGCAGCGGAAGACTAGGCTCCTACGAGCAGTACTTC. It translates to CSGRLGSYEQYF.